Below, 22 T cell receptor beta chains from the same sample are listed, as sequenced in a study of T-cell memory formation after mild COVID-19. One entry per CDR3 protein results from TCRdb running MiXCR on the 5' RACE reads. The data contain 260,000 or so distinct CDR3 sequences, 16% of them singletons. The sequencing sample was made of PBMCs or a T cell subset sorted from them (not recorded which). The receptors derive from a man aged 18 to 29 who had mild COVID-19 (a few samples of this study predate the infection). Cell type and time point are not known.

This sequence joins TRBV5-1 and TRBJ2-7; TRBD1 aligns across 8 bases. CDR3 length: 14 amino acids. The junction had 4 bases not matched to a gene; V was cut back by 0 bases and J by 5 bases. The germline V gene encodes CDR1 SGHRS and CDR2 YFSETQ. CDR3 DNA sequence: TGCGCCAGCAGCTTGGGACAGGGGACGAACGAGCAGTACTTC. Its protein is CASSLGQGTNEQYF.

The CDR3 DNA is TGTGCCAGCAGCCAAGATCACCGGGGGCAAGAGACCCAGTACTTC. Its translation: CASSQDHRGQETQYF. V gene TRBV4-2 combines with J gene TRBJ2-5, with D possibly TRBD2 on 6 matching bases. The germline V gene has CDR1 LGHNA and CDR2 YNFKEQ. The CDR3 has 15 amino acids. Trimming pared 0 bases from V and 2 bases from J, leaving 10 bases between.

This chain links TRBV5-1 with TRBJ2-7; D is undetermined. V lost 3 bases to trimming and J lost 3 bases, with 16 bases between them. Germline CDR1 reads SGHRS; CDR2 reads YFSETQ. This CDR3 is 15 amino acids long. CDR3 DNA: TGCGCCAGCAGCTCCCACAGTAACCTGAACTACGAGCAGTACGTC. It translates to CASSSHSNLNYEQYV.

This clonotype was seen a few times. The CDR3 loop is CASSPGTGLNEKLFF. The CDR3 DNA follows: TGCGCCAGCAGCCCAGGGACAGGCCTTAATGAAAAACTGTTTTTT. The rearrangement joins TRBV4-3 to TRBJ1-4; 8 bases are a match to TRBD1. The CDR3 has 15 amino acids. Trimming removed 4 bases from V and 4 bases from J; junction bases left unmatched: 5. The germline gives CDR1 LGHNA, CDR2 YSLEER.

This clonotype was recorded a few times. The chain carries TRBV12-3 or TRBV12-4 and TRBJ2-1; D is uncertain. The germline V and J ends were trimmed by 1 base and 8 bases, with 6 bases remaining between them. The CDR3 runs to 12 residues. CDR3 in amino acids: CASSLDGDEQFF. In DNA, the CDR3 is TGTGCCAGCAGTTTAGATGGCGATGAGCAGTTCTTC.

This chain connects TRBV7-9 to TRBJ2-2; 10 bases map to TRBD1. Germline values: CDR1 SEHNR, CDR2 FQNEAQ (reference sequence). The CDR3 length is 15 residues. With 5 bases clipped from V and 4 bases from J, the junction kept 4 bases outside the gene matches. For the CDR3, the DNA is TGTGCCAGCAGCAGGAGGACAGGGGGCACCGGGGAGCTGTTTTTT. This translates into CASSRRTGGTGELFF.

The table lists this clonotype with a few counts. J is TRBJ2-5 and V is TRBV27; the D gene is possibly TRBD1 (5 bases). Germline V CDR1 and CDR2: MNHEY, SMNVEV (reference sequence). V was shortened by 5 bases and J by 0 bases, with 13 bases between the two germline ends. CDR3 length equals 15 residues. CDR3: CASSPLAGYQETQYF. CDR3 in DNA: TGTGCCAGCAGTCCCCTCGCAGGGTACCAAGAGACCCAGTACTTC.

This clonotype was observed a handful of times. This chain uses TRBV29-1 with TRBJ1-2, with unresolved D. The CDR3 is 11 amino acids. Germline V CDR1 and CDR2: SQVTM, ANQGSEA. V was cut by 4 bases and J by 3 bases, with 6 bases left in between. DNA for the CDR3: TGCAGCGTTGCTCGGGACTATGGCTACACCTTC. Translation: CSVARDYGYTF.

This clonotype has more than one count but fewer than ten. The V gene is TRBV19, the J gene TRBJ1-2; possibly TRBD1 for D (5 bases). The CDR3 loop spans 14 amino acids. Trimming left V 0 bases short and J 8 bases short, with 13 bases between. From germline, CDR1 is LNHDA and CDR2 SQIVND (reference sequence). The CDR3 loop is CASSIDRRGGGYTF. The CDR3 coding sequence is TGTGCCAGTAGTATAGATCGCCGGGGCGGAGGCTACACCTTC.

This clonotype has a single count. The chain is built from TRBV4-1 and TRBJ2-2, with 8 bases identical to TRBD1. In germline, CDR1 is MGHRA, CDR2 YSYEKL. V shed 2 bases and J 2 bases; nucleotides not matched to a gene: 4. The CDR3 is 16 residues long. For the CDR3, the DNA is TGCGCCAGCAGCCAACCGACAGGGGTTAACACCGGGGAGCTGTTTTTT. Amino acids: CASSQPTGVNTGELFF.

The chain carries TRBV12-3 or TRBV12-4 and TRBJ2-7, with unresolved D. V was cut by 2 bases and J by 5 bases, with 7 bases left in between. The CDR3 consists of 12 residues. CDR3 protein: CASSLRVDEQYF. Written as DNA, the CDR3 is TGTGCCAGCAGTTTACGGGTGGACGAGCAGTACTTC.

This clonotype was recorded a few times. The V and J genes are TRBV20-1 and TRBJ2-1; tentatively, D is TRBD2 (6 bases). V was clipped by 0 bases and J by 2 bases, with 17 bases between them. The CDR3 has 17 amino acids. Germline CDR1 and CDR2: DFQATT and SNEGSKA (reference sequence). Written as DNA, the CDR3 is TGCAGTGCTAGAGACCTAAGCGGGCGGCTAGCCTACAATGAGCAGTTCTTC. This gives the protein CSARDLSGRLAYNEQFF.

This clonotype has a count of ten or more. In DNA, the CDR3 is TGCGCCAGCAGCTTACAAACAGTCGGCACTGAAGCTTTCTTT. It yields the protein CASSLQTVGTEAFF. The chain uses TRBV5-1 and TRBJ1-1; no clear D gene. The CDR3 is 14 residues long. Trimming took 2 bases from V and 4 from J, leaving 12 bases between them. Looked up from germline, CDR1 is SGHRS and CDR2 is YFSETQ. Based on the CDR3 plus reference TRBV5-1 and TRBJ1-1, the full variable domain is KAGVTQTPRYLIKTRGQQVTLSCSPISGHRSVSWYQQTPGQGLQFLFEYFSETQRNKGNFPGRFSGRQFSNSRSEMNVSTLELGDSALYLCASSLQTVGTEAFFGQGTRLTVV.

Only a few counts were recorded for this clonotype. The V and J genes are TRBV12-3 or TRBV12-4 and TRBJ2-7; 10 nucleotides line up with TRBD2. V shed 5 bases and J 5 bases; nucleotides not matched to a gene: 6. The CDR3 has 14 amino acids. This CDR3 is CASSPSGGFDEQYF. CDR3 DNA sequence: TGTGCCAGCAGTCCTAGCGGGGGTTTCGACGAGCAGTACTTC.

This clonotype was observed a few times. The chain employs TRBV6-5 and TRBJ2-5; D perhaps matches TRBD1 (5 bases). Germline-derived CDR1 and CDR2 are MNHEY and SVGAGI. Trimming cost V 0 bases and J 0 bases, with 11 bases left between them. This CDR3 has 16 amino acids. CDR3 protein: CASSYSLGHYQETQYF. DNA for the CDR3: TGTGCCAGCAGTTACTCCCTTGGACATTACCAAGAGACCCAGTACTTC.

This clonotype was seen at least ten times. This sequence joins TRBV10-3 and TRBJ2-7; D might be TRBD1 or TRBD2, each matching 5 bases. V lost 10 bases and J 4 bases, leaving 20 bases between the germline ends. Germline assignment: CDR1 ENHRY and CDR2 SYGVKD. CDR3 size: 14 residues. The CDR3 spells CATWDPGRVYEQYV. The DNA of the CDR3 is TGTGCCACATGGGACCCGGGTAGGGTGTACGAGCAGTACGTC.

V is TRBV28 and J is TRBJ2-3; the D call may be TRBD1 or TRBD2 (6 bases each). Trimming left V 5 bases short and J 6 bases short, with 12 bases between. CDR3 length: 13 amino acids. Germline lookup yields CDR1 MDHEN and CDR2 SYDVKM. This chain's CDR3 is CASSQQGRDTQYF. CDR3 nucleotides: TGTGCCAGCAGTCAGCAGGGGAGGGATACGCAGTATTTT.

The CDR3 loop reads CASSANRRSTDTQYF. As DNA, the CDR3 is TGCGCCAGCAGCGCGAACCGACGGAGCACAGATACGCAGTATTTT. V is TRBV4-3 and J is TRBJ2-3; D gene uncertain. Trimming removed 5 bases at V and 0 bases at J, with 12 bases between. CDR1 and CDR2 (germline): LGHNA, YSLEER. This CDR3 contains 15 residues.

This chain links TRBV7-3 with TRBJ2-1, with D perhaps being TRBD1 or TRBD2 (5 bases each). The CDR3 spans 15 residues. Germline V gives CDR1 SGHTA, CDR2 FQGTGA. Trimming removed 5 bases from V and 7 bases from J, with 18 bases in between. CDR3 protein: CASSTRDAPGNEQFF. CDR3 in DNA: TGTGCCAGCAGCACCCGGGACGCCCCTGGGAATGAGCAGTTCTTC.

This chain connects TRBV2 to TRBJ1-2; D unclear. The CDR3 sequence is 13 residues long. Germline CDR1 SNHLY, CDR2 FYNNEI. V shed 6 bases and J shed 4 bases, with 12 bases lying between them. As DNA, the CDR3 is TGTGCCAGCAGGGGCTTGATGGTCTATGGCTACACCTTC. Protein: CASRGLMVYGYTF.

The chain couples TRBV28 to TRBJ1-2, with D maybe TRBD1 (5 bases). The germline V gene encodes CDR1 MDHEN and CDR2 SYDVKM. V was cut by 5 bases and J by 4 bases, with 14 bases left in between. This CDR3 spans 14 amino acids. CDR3 coding DNA: TGTGCCAGCAGTCCCTCGGGACCGGGCTATGGCTACACCTTC. Residues: CASSPSGPGYGYTF.

V usage is TRBV27 and J usage is TRBJ1-5, with D perhaps matching TRBD1 (5 bases). CDR3 size: 15 residues. In germline, CDR1 is MNHEY, CDR2 SMNVEV (reference sequence). Trimming pared 2 bases from V and 6 bases from J, leaving 14 bases between. The CDR3 is CASSLARGAGQPQHF. For the CDR3, the DNA is TGTGCCAGCAGTTTAGCGAGGGGCGCAGGTCAGCCCCAGCATTTT.